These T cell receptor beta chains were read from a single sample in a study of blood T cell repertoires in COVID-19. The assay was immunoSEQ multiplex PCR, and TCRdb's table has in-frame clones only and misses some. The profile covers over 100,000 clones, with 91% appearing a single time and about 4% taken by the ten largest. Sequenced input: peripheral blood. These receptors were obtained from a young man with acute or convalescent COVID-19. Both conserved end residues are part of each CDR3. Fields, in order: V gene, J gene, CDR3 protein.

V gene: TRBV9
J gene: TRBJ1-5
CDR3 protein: CASSVGQALNQPQHF

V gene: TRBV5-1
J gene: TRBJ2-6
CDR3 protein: CASSFVSFSGANVLTF

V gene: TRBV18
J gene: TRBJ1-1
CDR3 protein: CASSPHEQGLWTEAFF

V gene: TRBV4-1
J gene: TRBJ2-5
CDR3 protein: CASSLGLEETQYF

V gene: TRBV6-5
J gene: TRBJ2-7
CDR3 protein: CASSLYDSSEQYF

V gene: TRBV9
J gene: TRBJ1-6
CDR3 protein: CASREQGYNSPLHF

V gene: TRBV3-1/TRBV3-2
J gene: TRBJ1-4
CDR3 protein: CASSRQGTQLFF

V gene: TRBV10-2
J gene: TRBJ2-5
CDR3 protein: CATRLAGEETQYF

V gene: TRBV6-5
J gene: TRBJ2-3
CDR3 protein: CASSLYSVGTDTQYF

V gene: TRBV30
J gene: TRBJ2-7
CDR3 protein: CAWSFPGQGYEQYF

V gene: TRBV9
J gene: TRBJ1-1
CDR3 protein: CASSVLRNTEAFF

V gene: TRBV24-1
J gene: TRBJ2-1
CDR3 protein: CATSIIPGYENNEQFF

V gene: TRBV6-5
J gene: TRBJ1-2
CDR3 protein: CASSYGVIGQGAGYTF

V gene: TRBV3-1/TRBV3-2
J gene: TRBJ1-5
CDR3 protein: CASSRDIQNQPQHF

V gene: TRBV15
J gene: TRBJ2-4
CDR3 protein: CATSRGGGTEGIQYF

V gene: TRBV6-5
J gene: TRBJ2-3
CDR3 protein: CASRRLSTDTQYF

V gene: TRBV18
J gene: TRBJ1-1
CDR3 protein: CASSLDRDEAFF

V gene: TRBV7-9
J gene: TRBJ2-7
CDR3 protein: CASGQQGIEYF

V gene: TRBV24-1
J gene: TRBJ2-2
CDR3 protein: CATRAGRGDRELFF

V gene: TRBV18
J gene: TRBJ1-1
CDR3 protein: CASSPSRGANAFF

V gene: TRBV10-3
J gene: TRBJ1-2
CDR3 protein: CAISTLNRGAAQSYGYTF

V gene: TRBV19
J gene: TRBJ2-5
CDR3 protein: CASRKGIGEGETQYF

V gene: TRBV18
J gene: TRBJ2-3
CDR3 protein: CASSPRPAGVGTDTQYF

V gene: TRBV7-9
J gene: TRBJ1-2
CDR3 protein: CASSPRSGIGYTF

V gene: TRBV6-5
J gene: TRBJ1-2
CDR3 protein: CASSDLRTGNHGYTF

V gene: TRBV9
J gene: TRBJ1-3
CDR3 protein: CASSVEGGVGNTIYF

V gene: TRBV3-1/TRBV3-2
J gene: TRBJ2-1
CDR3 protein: CASSQSSGGREQFF

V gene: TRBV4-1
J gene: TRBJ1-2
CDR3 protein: CASSQDRKTELNYGYTF

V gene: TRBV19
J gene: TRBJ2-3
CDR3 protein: CASKTTGSPLDTQYF

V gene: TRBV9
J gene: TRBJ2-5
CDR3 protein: CASSDPLGAGIQETQYF

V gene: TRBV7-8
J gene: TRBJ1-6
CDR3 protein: CASSLGDRESPLHF

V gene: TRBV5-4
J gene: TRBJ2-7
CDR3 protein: CASSLERAPYEQYF

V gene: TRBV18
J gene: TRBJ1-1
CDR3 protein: CASSGQGNTEAFF

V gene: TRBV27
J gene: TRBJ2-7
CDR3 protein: CASSFQGNSYEQYF

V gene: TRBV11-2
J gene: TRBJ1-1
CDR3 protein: CASSFNSGTVNTEAFF

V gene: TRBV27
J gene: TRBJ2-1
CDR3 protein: CASSYPSGRASYNEQFF

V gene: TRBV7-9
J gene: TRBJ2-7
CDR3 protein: CASSLGGERSYEQYF

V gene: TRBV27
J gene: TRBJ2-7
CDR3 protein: CASNTGGPLYEQYF

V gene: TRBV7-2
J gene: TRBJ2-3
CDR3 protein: CASSLLVGGTDTQYF

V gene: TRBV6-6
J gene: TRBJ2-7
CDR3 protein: CASRPRSSYEQYF

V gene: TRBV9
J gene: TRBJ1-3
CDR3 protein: CASSVVPDRGNTIYF

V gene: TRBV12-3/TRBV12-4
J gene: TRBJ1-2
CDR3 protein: CASSLAERRGYTF

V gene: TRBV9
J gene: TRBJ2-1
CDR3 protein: CASSVSLQGGEQFF

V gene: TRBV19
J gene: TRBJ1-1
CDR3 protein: CASSIPYRGDTEAFF

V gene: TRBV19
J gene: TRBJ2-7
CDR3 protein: CASTPSGRAYEQYF

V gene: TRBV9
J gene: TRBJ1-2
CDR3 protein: CASPHWQGGYGYTF

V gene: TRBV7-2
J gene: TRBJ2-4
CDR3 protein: CASSFYKVGGKNIQYF

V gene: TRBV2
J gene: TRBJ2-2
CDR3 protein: CASSVVRGITGELFF

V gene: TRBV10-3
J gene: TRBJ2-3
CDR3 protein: CAISEGQTGTDTQYF

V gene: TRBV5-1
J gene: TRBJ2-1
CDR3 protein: CASSWDNSNNEQFF

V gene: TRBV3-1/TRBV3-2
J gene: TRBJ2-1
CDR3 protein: CASSHNQGNYNEQFF

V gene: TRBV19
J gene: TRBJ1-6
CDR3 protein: CASSKRRDVDNSPLHF

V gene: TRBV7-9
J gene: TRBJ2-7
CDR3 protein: CASSFPGQGAYEQYF

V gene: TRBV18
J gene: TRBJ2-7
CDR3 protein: CASSPQSGSGDYEQYF

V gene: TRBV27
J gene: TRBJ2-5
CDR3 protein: CASSLPGNETQYF

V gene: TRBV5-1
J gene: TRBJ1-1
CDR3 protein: CASSLAGTGGYTEAFF

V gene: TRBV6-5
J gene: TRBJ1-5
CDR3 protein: CASSQLQGSSPQHF

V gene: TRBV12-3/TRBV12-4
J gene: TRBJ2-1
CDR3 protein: CASSFTRTEQFF

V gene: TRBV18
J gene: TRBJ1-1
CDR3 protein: CASSPPSVSRTEAFF